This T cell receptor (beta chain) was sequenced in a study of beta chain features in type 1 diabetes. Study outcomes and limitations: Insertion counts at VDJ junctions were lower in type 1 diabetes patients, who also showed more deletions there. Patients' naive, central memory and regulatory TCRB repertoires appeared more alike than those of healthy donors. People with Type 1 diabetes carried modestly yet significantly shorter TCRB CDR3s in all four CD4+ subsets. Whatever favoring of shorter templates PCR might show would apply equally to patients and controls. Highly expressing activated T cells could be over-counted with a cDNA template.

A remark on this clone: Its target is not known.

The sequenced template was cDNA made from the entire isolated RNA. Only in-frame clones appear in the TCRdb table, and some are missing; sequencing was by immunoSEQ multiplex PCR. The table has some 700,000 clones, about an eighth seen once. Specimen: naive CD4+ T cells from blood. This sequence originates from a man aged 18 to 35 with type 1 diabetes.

The CDR3 loop is CAFPGQGLANVLTF. The CDR3 region has the DNA TGTGCCTTCCCGGGACAGGGTTTGGCCAACGTCCTGACTTTC. This chain uses TRBV30 with TRBJ2-6; 9 bases align to TRBD1. CDR1 is GTSNPN, CDR2 SVGIG, per germline (reference sequence). Trimming cost V 7 bases and J 6 bases; bases outside gene matches: 7. This CDR3 spans 14 amino acids.